Listed below are T cell receptor beta chains from one sample, sequenced in a study of T cell repertoires in aging, cancer and after chemotherapy. Each CDR3 protein is one row after TCRdb ran MiXCR on the multiplex PCR reads. The sample shows 8,000 or so distinct CDR3 sequences, more than 25% of them seen only once. The specimen was blood. The receptors were sampled from a human donor in good health. Both conserved end residues are part of each CDR3. D genes are given only for firm matches. Size tells how often a clone was seen (once, few, many) or the class of an expanded clone, and some rows leave it out.

clone size	V gene	J gene	D gene	CDR3 protein	CDR3 DNA
few	TRBV7-2	TRBJ2-1	.	CASSYIVGEQFF	TGTGCCAGCAGTTACATAGTGGGTGAGCAGTTCTTC
.	TRBV20-1	TRBJ2-7	.	CSASRDHEQYF	TGCAGTGCTTCCAGGGACCACGAGCAGTACTTC
.	TRBV19	TRBJ2-2	.	CASSIEAVGGPNTGELFF	TGTGCCAGTAGTATAGAGGCGGTAGGAGGGCCTAACACCGGGGAGCTGTTTTTT
.	TRBV20-1	TRBJ2-5	.	CSAAWLRRETQYF	TGCAGTGCTGCCTGGCTCAGGCGGGAGACCCAGTACTTC
once	TRBV18	TRBJ2-7	TRBD1	CASSPPGQGSREQYF	TGTGCCAGCTCACCACCGGGACAGGGTTCTAGGGAGCAGTACTTC
.	TRBV6-1	TRBJ2-5	.	CASSPGYQETQYF	TGTGCCAGCAGCCCGGGGTACCAAGAGACCCAGTACTTC
.	TRBV13	TRBJ2-3	.	CASSRRRTDTQYF	TGTGCCAGCAGCAGGCGGCGCACAGATACGCAGTATTTT
.	TRBV6-2/TRBV6-3	TRBJ1-2	.	CASRAGDGYTF	TGTGCCAGCAGGGCCGGGGATGGCTACACCTTC
.	TRBV6-5	TRBJ2-3	TRBD1	CASSYSTGRTADTQYF	TGTGCCAGCAGTTACTCGACAGGGAGAACGGCAGATACGCAGTATTTT
.	TRBV5-6	TRBJ1-2	.	CASSRAGLGGYTF	TGTGCCAGCAGCCGTGCGGGACTGGGTGGCTACACCTTC
.	TRBV15	TRBJ2-5	.	CATSRDRYQETQYF	TGTGCCACCAGCAGGGACAGATACCAAGAGACCCAGTACTTC
.	TRBV20-1	TRBJ2-7	.	CSARDQFGRGRSYEQYF	TGCAGTGCTAGAGATCAATTCGGGCGGGGAAGGTCCTACGAGCAGTACTTC
.	TRBV10-2	TRBJ1-5	TRBD1	CATFDRGSNQPQHF	TGCGCCACCTTCGACAGGGGTAGCAATCAGCCCCAGCATTTT
.	TRBV6-2/TRBV6-3	TRBJ2-5	TRBD1	CASSYSRTGGLETQYF	TGTGCCAGCAGTTACTCGAGGACAGGGGGCTTAGAGACCCAGTACTTC
medium-sized	TRBV29-1	TRBJ2-5	TRBD2	CSSRPGRGETQYF	TGCAGCTCCCGCCCGGGGCGGGGGGAGACCCAGTACTTC
few	TRBV6-4	TRBJ2-1	TRBD2	CASSDAGGPRNEQFF	TGTGCCAGCAGTGACGCGGGGGGGCCTCGGAATGAGCAGTTCTTC
.	TRBV12-3/TRBV12-4	TRBJ1-5	.	CASRVLGASNQPQHF	TGTGCCAGCAGAGTCCTTGGGGCCAGCAATCAGCCCCAGCATTTT
.	TRBV27	TRBJ1-1	.	CASSQEKKNTEAFF	TGTGCCAGCAGCCAAGAGAAGAAGAACACTGAAGCTTTCTTT
.	TRBV28	TRBJ1-2	TRBD1	CASKTVGGQGNYGYTF	TGTGCCAGCAAAACCGTTGGGGGACAGGGTAACTATGGCTACACCTTC
.	TRBV5-6	TRBJ1-5	.	CASSLHRRLGLSNQPQHF	TGTGCCAGCAGCTTGCACAGGCGCCTCGGGTTAAGCAATCAGCCCCAGCATTTT
.	TRBV6-2/TRBV6-3	TRBJ2-3	.	CASIPQGLGTDTQYF	TGTGCCAGCATTCCGCAGGGGTTGGGCACAGATACGCAGTATTTT
.	TRBV7-9	TRBJ2-2	.	CASSLAGGILDGELFF	TGTGCCAGCAGCTTAGCTGGGGGCATCTTGGACGGGGAGCTGTTTTTT
.	TRBV11-2	TRBJ2-3	.	CASSLDGSYTDTQYF	TGTGCCAGCAGCTTAGATGGCAGTTACACAGATACGCAGTATTTT
medium-sized	TRBV30	TRBJ1-4	.	CAWSVGDREKLFF	TGTGCCTGGAGTGTAGGGGACCGCGAAAAACTGTTTTTT
.	TRBV6-5	TRBJ1-3	.	CATSGPSSGNTIYF	TGTGCCACCTCGGGACCGAGCTCTGGAAACACCATATATTTT
medium-sized	TRBV19	TRBJ2-1	.	CASSSHLGSSYNEQFF	TGTGCCAGTAGCTCCCACCTCGGGAGCTCCTACAATGAGCAGTTCTTC
.	TRBV11-1	TRBJ1-2	.	CASSSPRRTINYGYTF	TGTGCCAGCAGCTCCCCCCGCAGGACAATAAACTATGGCTACACCTTC
.	TRBV5-4	TRBJ2-5	.	CASSPTYQETQYF	TGTGCCAGCAGCCCGACTTACCAAGAGACCCAGTACTTC
medium-sized	TRBV30	TRBJ2-5	TRBD2	CAWSIGLAGGETQYF	TGTGCCTGGAGTATCGGACTAGCCGGGGGGGAGACCCAGTACTTC
.	TRBV6-1	TRBJ2-1	.	CASRGPWNNEQFF	TGTGCCAGCAGGGGTCCCTGGAACAATGAGCAGTTCTTC
.	TRBV7-6	TRBJ2-7	TRBD2	CASSWAPKTSGPAYEQYF	TGTGCCAGCAGCTGGGCCCCCAAGACTAGCGGGCCCGCCTACGAGCAGTACTTC
.	TRBV10-3	TRBJ1-2	.	CATVELLGVYGYTF	TGTGCCACCGTGGAACTCCTAGGGGTCTATGGCTACACCTTC
few	TRBV5-1	TRBJ2-5	.	CASSLAGETQYF	TGCGCCAGCAGCTTGGCAGGAGAGACCCAGTACTTC
few	TRBV18	TRBJ2-6	.	CASSPYTVHSGANVLTF	TGTGCCAGCTCACCATATACCGTACACTCTGGGGCCAACGTCCTGACTTTC
few	TRBV5-4	TRBJ2-3	.	CASSLAGGTDTQYF	TGTGCCAGCAGCTTGGCGGGGGGCACAGATACGCAGTATTTT
medium-sized	TRBV27	TRBJ2-7	.	CASSLGRAAEQYF	TGTGCCAGCAGTTTGGGCAGGGCTGCAGAGCAGTACTTC
few	TRBV5-6	TRBJ2-1	TRBD2	CASSLAGAGGLNEQFF	TGTGCCAGCAGCTTGGCCGGAGCGGGGGGCCTTAATGAGCAGTTCTTC